These T cell receptor beta chains were read from a single sample in a study of regulatory T cells in long-lasting Graves disease. TCRdb itself ran the multiplex PCR reads through MiXCR, one entry per CDR3 protein. The sample includes approximately 350,000 distinct CDR3 sequences, more than 20% of them seen just once. The source material was peripheral blood mononuclear cells (PBMCs), sampled when the disease was refractory, from a patient treated with antithyroid drugs. Every receptor here comes from a woman aged 40-49 years with Graves disease. Each CDR3 is given with its conserved first and last residue. The order of the fields is clone size, V gene, D gene, J gene, CDR3 DNA, CDR3 protein. A D gene is named only where the DNA matches it firmly. Clone size appears in some rows only: once, few, many, or a class for an expanded clone.

NA	TRBV28	NA	TRBJ2-1	TGTGCCAGCAGTTTACGCCGGCGGGCCGGCTCCTACAATGAGCAGTTCTTC	CASSLRRRAGSYNEQFF
NA	TRBV19	TRBD2	TRBJ2-1	TGTGCCAGTAGCGGGAGGGCCGATGAGCAGTTCTTC	CASSGRADEQFF
many	TRBV28	NA	TRBJ2-7	TGTGCCTGCGGAACGGGGGACACTATGGATGAGGAGCAGTACTTC	CACGTGDTMDEEQYF
few	TRBV20-1	NA	TRBJ2-7	TGCAGTGCTCCGGGGGACGGCACCTACGAGCAGTACTTC	CSAPGDGTYEQYF
many	TRBV2	NA	TRBJ1-4	TGTGCCAGCAGTCTCCTTGTGACACAAAATGAAAAACTGTTTTTT	CASSLLVTQNEKLFF
NA	TRBV20-1	TRBD1	TRBJ2-7	TGCAGTGCTAGATCGACAGGGATTACCCACGAGCAGTACTTC	CSARSTGITHEQYF
many	TRBV14	NA	TRBJ1-1	TGTGCCAGCAGCCAACAACAGGGAATTACTGAAGCTTTCTTT	CASSQQQGITEAFF
NA	TRBV6-5	NA	TRBJ1-5	TGTGCCAGCACTTTCTTGAGGGCAGGTCAGCCCCAGCATTTT	CASTFLRAGQPQHF
NA	TRBV7-2	TRBD1	TRBJ2-5	TGTGCCAGCAGCCGACAGGGAATCTTAGAGACCCAGTACTTC	CASSRQGILETQYF
NA	TRBV5-1	TRBD1	TRBJ2-7	TGCGCCAGCAGCGCTGACGGGACAGGGGTCTACGAGCAGTACTTC	CASSADGTGVYEQYF
NA	TRBV5-4	NA	TRBJ1-6	TGTGCCAGCAGCTGGAGACAGGCGCAAAATTCACCCCTCCACTTT	CASSWRQAQNSPLHF
many	TRBV28	TRBD2	TRBJ2-5	TGTGCCAGCAGCGTAACGCCGGGAGGAGAGACCCAGTACTTC	CASSVTPGGETQYF
few	TRBV6-2/TRBV6-3	TRBD2	TRBJ2-2	TGTGCCAGCAGTGACGGGACTAGCGGGGGGGAGCTGTTTTTT	CASSDGTSGGELFF
many	TRBV6-5	NA	TRBJ1-1	TGTGCCAGCAGTTCCCCAGGTCGCGGCACTGAAGCTTTCTTT	CASSSPGRGTEAFF
many	TRBV6-2/TRBV6-3	NA	TRBJ2-5	TGTGCCAGCAGTTACGGGAGAGACCAAGAGACCCAGTACTTC	CASSYGRDQETQYF
NA	TRBV19	NA	TRBJ1-1	TGTGCCAGTAGTAGTTGGGACGGCGCCAACACTGAAGCTTTCTTT	CASSSWDGANTEAFF
few	TRBV20-1	NA	TRBJ2-5	TGCAGTGCGTACCGGCTGGAGACCCAGTACTTC	CSAYRLETQYF
many	TRBV6-5	NA	TRBJ1-2	TGTGCCAGCAGTTACTCCGGGGGCGCAGCCAACTATGGCTACACCTTC	CASSYSGGAANYGYTF
NA	TRBV19	NA	TRBJ2-2	TGTGCCAGTAGTATCGTTAAGACTTCTGTCACCGGGGAGCTGTTTTTT	CASSIVKTSVTGELFF
NA	TRBV9	TRBD2	TRBJ2-5	TGTGCCAGCAGCGCTAGCGGGAGCCTTGCCTCGTGGGAAGAGACCCAGTACTTC	CASSASGSLASWEETQYF
NA	TRBV27	TRBD1	TRBJ2-7	TGTGCCAGCAGTAGGGGACGGAGCGGGACAGGGGGCGTCCCCTCCTACGAGCAGTACTTC	CASSRGRSGTGGVPSYEQYF
NA	TRBV13	NA	TRBJ1-1	TGTGCCAGCAGCCCGACGGGCAGGAACACTGAAGCTTTCTTT	CASSPTGRNTEAFF
NA	TRBV3-1	TRBD1	TRBJ1-2	TGTGCCAGCAGCCGCGCCAGGGGGCATGGCTACACCTTC	CASSRARGHGYTF
NA	TRBV20-1	NA	TRBJ2-7	TGCAGTGCTCAGGACACGTTCTACGAGCAGTACTTC	CSAQDTFYEQYF
NA	TRBV5-1	TRBD1	TRBJ1-6	TGCGCCAGCAGCTACGTCCCGGGACAGCGTGAGACCCTCCACTTT	CASSYVPGQRETLHF
NA	TRBV14	NA	TRBJ2-4	TGTGCCAGCAGCCAAGCTGCTTATGGTGGGACTGGCATTCAGTACTTC	CASSQAAYGGTGIQYF
NA	TRBV6-1	TRBD1	TRBJ1-5	TGTGCCAGCAGACAGGGGTATCTAAGCAATCAGCCCCAGCATTTT	CASRQGYLSNQPQHF
NA	TRBV7-3	TRBD2	TRBJ2-7	TGTGCCAGCAGCTTAATGGCTAGCGGGAGCCGGTTTTCCTACGAGCAGTACTTC	CASSLMASGSRFSYEQYF
NA	TRBV5-1	TRBD2	TRBJ2-1	TGCGCCAGCAGCTCGATAACTAGCGGGAGGTACAATGAGCAGTTCTTC	CASSSITSGRYNEQFF
few	TRBV5-1	TRBD2	TRBJ2-5	TGCGCCAGCGCGGGACTACCGGAGACCCAGTACTTC	CASAGLPETQYF
NA	TRBV5-4	TRBD2	TRBJ2-2	TGTGCCAGCAGCTTCGGCGGGAGTTTAACCGGGGAGCTGTTTTTT	CASSFGGSLTGELFF
NA	TRBV7-2	NA	TRBJ2-7	TGTGCCAGCAGCTTAAACCAGCGCTCCTACGAGCAGTACTTC	CASSLNQRSYEQYF
many	TRBV29-1	NA	TRBJ2-7	TGCAGCGTTGGCGCGGGGTTCGGCTACGAGCAGTACTTC	CSVGAGFGYEQYF
many	TRBV20-1	NA	TRBJ2-7	TGCAGTGCTAGATACACCTACGAGCAGTACTTC	CSARYTYEQYF
many	TRBV28	NA	TRBJ2-5	TGTGCCAGCAGTTTTGGCGGGCCGATCGAGACCCAGTACTTC	CASSFGGPIETQYF
many	TRBV2	NA	TRBJ1-2	TGTGCCTCTTTAAAGGTCCGGGGAAACTATGGCTACACCTTC	CASLKVRGNYGYTF
many	TRBV2	NA	TRBJ1-3	TGTGCCAGCAGCGTCAGGGACACCATATATTTT	CASSVRDTIYF
NA	TRBV30	NA	TRBJ2-7	TGTGCCTGGGCCTTCCTCAGCGAACTCAACGAGCAGTACTTC	CAWAFLSELNEQYF
NA	TRBV14	NA	TRBJ1-1	TGTGCCAGCAGCCATCGACAGGCCCCCCTCGGGGCTTTCTTT	CASSHRQAPLGAFF
NA	TRBV11-2	NA	TRBJ2-1	TGTGCCAGCAGCTTAAGACGGGAGTTCGACAATGAGCAGTTCTTC	CASSLRREFDNEQFF
NA	TRBV10-3	TRBD2	TRBJ2-1	TGTGCCATCAGTGATTTGGCTAGCGGGTACAATGAGCAGTTCTTC	CAISDLASGYNEQFF
many	TRBV12-3/TRBV12-4	TRBD1	TRBJ1-1	TGTGCCAGCAGACCTCACAGGGGGAGCACTGAAGCTTTCTTT	CASRPHRGSTEAFF
NA	TRBV6-5	TRBD2	TRBJ2-5	TGTGCCAGCAGTTACGCGGGTAGCGGGTACCAAGAGACCCAGTACTTC	CASSYAGSGYQETQYF
NA	TRBV7-2	NA	TRBJ1-1	TGTGCCAGCAGTCCACGGGGAGGCTCGTACACTGAAGCTTTCTTT	CASSPRGGSYTEAFF
NA	TRBV24-1	NA	TRBJ1-1	TGTGCCACCAGTGATTTTCGCAGGGAAGGAACTTTCTTT	CATSDFRREGTFF
many	TRBV28	TRBD2	TRBJ2-7	TGTGCCAGCAGTTTTCTACCGGGGACTAGCGGGAGGGGGGTCTACGAGCAGTACTTC	CASSFLPGTSGRGVYEQYF
NA	TRBV19	NA	TRBJ1-5	TGTGCCAGTAGTATGTTGGGACAGCCCCAGCATTTT	CASSMLGQPQHF
few	TRBV5-1	NA	TRBJ1-2	TGCGCCAGCAGCCCACGGGGCAGTAACTATGGCTACACCTTC	CASSPRGSNYGYTF
few	TRBV28	TRBD2	TRBJ2-5	TGTGCCAGCAGTTCGGGTAGCGGGGGGGGCCAAGAGACCCAGTACTTC	CASSSGSGGGQETQYF
few	TRBV20-1	TRBD2	TRBJ2-7	TGCAGTGCTACTACTCCGACTAGCGGGGTGTACGAGCAGTACTTC	CSATTPTSGVYEQYF
many	TRBV7-9	TRBD2	TRBJ2-7	TGTGCCAGCAGCCCTAGCGGGGCTCCCTACGAGCAGTACTTC	CASSPSGAPYEQYF
once	TRBV6-5	TRBD2	TRBJ2-1	TGTGCCAGCAGTTACTCTGCGGGGGTCTACAATGAGCAGTTCTTC	CASSYSAGVYNEQFF
NA	TRBV18	NA	TRBJ1-4	TGTGCCAGCTCATCAAGTGGAAGGAATGAAAAACTGTTTTTT	CASSSSGRNEKLFF
few	TRBV7-3	NA	TRBJ1-1	TGTGCCAGCAGCTTAACGGGTGAGGGGACCACTGAAGCTTTCTTT	CASSLTGEGTTEAFF
few	TRBV19	NA	TRBJ1-5	TGTGCCAGTCTAGTAGGCCAGGGCCACAATCAGCCCCAGCATTTT	CASLVGQGHNQPQHF